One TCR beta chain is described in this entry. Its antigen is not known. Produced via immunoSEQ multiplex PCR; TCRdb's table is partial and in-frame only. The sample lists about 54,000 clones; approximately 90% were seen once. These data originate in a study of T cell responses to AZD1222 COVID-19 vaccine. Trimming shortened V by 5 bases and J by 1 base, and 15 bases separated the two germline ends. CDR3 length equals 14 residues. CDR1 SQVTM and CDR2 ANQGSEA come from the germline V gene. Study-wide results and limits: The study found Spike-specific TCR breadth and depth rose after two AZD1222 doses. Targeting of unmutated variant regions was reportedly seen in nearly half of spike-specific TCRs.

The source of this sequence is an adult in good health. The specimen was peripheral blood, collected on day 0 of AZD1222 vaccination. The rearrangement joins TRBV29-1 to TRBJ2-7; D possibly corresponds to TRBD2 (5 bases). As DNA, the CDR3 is TGCAGCGTTCTGACGGGGTTTAGTTCCTACGAGCAGTACTTC. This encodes CSVLTGFSSYEQYF.